This entry lists 23 T cell receptor beta chains sequenced from one sample in a study of vaccination and CD4 T cells after COVID-19. These receptors' targets are unknown. Sequencing of cultured CD4+ T cell DNA used the Oncomine TCR Beta short-read assay. One entry per CDR3 protein results from TCRdb running MiXCR on the PCR reads. The data contain approximately 16,000 distinct CDR3 sequences, around 40% of them seen just once; the ten biggest clones take up around 23%. Treatment defined: roughly 10-day PBMC culture with coronavirus spike peptide pools or control peptides (ViraFEST assay). Here the sequenced sample was CD4+ T cells from blood, cultured in vitro, taken before SARS-CoV-2 vaccination. All receptors derive from a human donor who received a COVID-19 vaccine.

The rearrangement joins TRBV12-3 or TRBV12-4 to TRBJ1-5; possible D gene TRBD1, 6 bases. Trimming shortened V by 3 bases and J by 7 bases, and 13 bases separated the two germline ends. There are 14 residues in the CDR3. The CDR3 DNA follows: TGTGCCAGCAGTTTCTCTCAGGGGAGACAGCCCCAGCATTTT. It translates to CASSFSQGRQPQHF.

The chain employs TRBV20-1 and TRBJ2-7, with D uncertain. In germline, CDR1 is DFQATT, CDR2 SNEGSKA (reference sequence). V was clipped by 3 bases and J by 0 bases, with 9 bases between them. This CDR3 spans 13 amino acids. The CDR3 loop reads CSASRVISYEQYF. The CDR3 nucleotides are TGCAGTGCTAGTCGGGTCATCTCCTACGAGCAGTACTTC.

As to this clonotype: A much larger clone lies a single base off, so this may be a read error. The chain employs TRBV2 and TRBJ2-2; 10 nucleotides line up with TRBD1. CDR3 length equals 15 residues. With 6 bases clipped from V and 3 bases from J, the junction kept 4 bases outside the gene matches. CDR1 is SNHLY and CDR2 is FYNNEI in the germline V gene. The CDR3 reads CASSPTGGDTGELFF. In DNA form, the CDR3 reads TGTGCCAGCAGCCCGACAGGGGGCGACACCGGGGAGCTGTTTTTT.

This rearrangement joins TRBV6-2 or TRBV6-3 to TRBJ1-2, with TRBD1 matching 9 bases. This CDR3 comprises 14 residues. V trimming: 4 bases; J trimming: 6 bases; junction bases outside the gene matches: 6. Germline assignment: CDR1 MNHEY and CDR2 SVGEGT. The CDR3 sequence: CASSSPGQGNGYTF. In DNA, the CDR3 is TGTGCCAGCAGTTCCCCGGGACAGGGAAATGGCTACACCTTC.

The chain employs TRBV27 and TRBJ2-5; 15 bases line up with TRBD2. V was pared by 5 bases and J by 1 base, with 14 bases of the junction left unmatched. The CDR3 consists of 20 residues. Germline CDR1 and CDR2: MNHEY and SMNVEV (reference sequence). CDR3 DNA: TGTGCCAGCAGTCCGCAGAAATGGACTAGCGGGGGGGCTTTCCAAGAGACCCAGTACTTC. Translating gives CASSPQKWTSGGAFQETQYF.

The J gene is TRBJ1-1, the V gene TRBV19, with D possibly matching TRBD1 (5 bases). Germline loops: CDR1 LNHDA, CDR2 SQIVND (reference sequence). Between the trimmed V and J ends, which lost 0 bases and 4 bases, there was a span of 9 bases. The CDR3 extends over 14 amino acids. CDR3 in amino acids: CASSIDRVGTEAFF. The DNA of the CDR3 is TGTGCCAGTAGTATAGACAGGGTGGGCACTGAAGCTTTCTTT.

This clonotype was seen a few times. This chain joins TRBV2 and TRBJ1-3; the D is unclear. Germline V gives CDR1 SNHLY, CDR2 FYNNEI. V gave up 4 bases and J gave up 4 bases, with 8 bases separating them. This CDR3 contains 13 residues. The CDR3 region has the DNA TGTGCCAGCAGTGGGGGATCGGGAAACACCATATATTTT. Translation: CASSGGSGNTIYF.

This clonotype was seen more than once but under ten times. The V call is TRBV19, the J call TRBJ2-3; D is undetermined. CDR1 LNHDA and CDR2 SQIVND come from the germline V gene (reference sequence). The V and J ends lost 5 bases and 1 base respectively, with 7 bases between them. CDR3 length: 13 residues. In nucleotides, the CDR3 is TGTGCCAGTAGTGGTTTGGGCACAGATACGCAGTATTTT. Protein product: CASSGLGTDTQYF.

V is TRBV20-1 and J is TRBJ2-5, with D possibly being TRBD1 or TRBD2 (6 bases each). Trimming pared 1 base from V and 4 bases from J, leaving 10 bases between. Germline values: CDR1 DFQATT, CDR2 SNEGSKA (reference sequence). CDR3 length equals 13 residues. CDR3 coding DNA: TGCAGTGCTAGAGCTGGGGGGCGAGAGACCCAGTACTTC. Encoded protein: CSARAGGRETQYF.

This clonotype was seen only a few times. One end of the junction is discordant with germline, which a read error may explain. This rearrangement joins TRBV7-8 to TRBJ2-3; 10 positions agree with TRBD2. Germline V lookup: CDR1 SGHVS, CDR2 FQNEAQ. The CDR3 consists of 15 residues. The chain's CDR3 is CASRLAGGGGDTQYF. Written as DNA, the CDR3 is TGTGCCAGCAGATTAGCGGGGGGAGGAGGAGATACGCAGTATTTT.

The chain uses TRBV6-1 and TRBJ2-1; 7 bases are shared with TRBD1. Trimming removed 8 bases from V and 6 bases from J; junction bases left unmatched: 13. The germline V gene encodes CDR1 MNHNS and CDR2 SASEGT. The CDR3 is 15 amino acids. Written as DNA, the CDR3 is TGTGCCAGCCATCGCTCCGGGACAGCAGGCAATGAGCAGTTCTTC. Protein: CASHRSGTAGNEQFF.

V and J are TRBV20-1 and TRBJ1-5, with 7 bases matching TRBD1. The CDR3 is 15 residues long. Germline V lookup: CDR1 DFQATT, CDR2 SNEGSKA (reference sequence). V dropped 5 bases and J dropped 0; count of bases not matched to a gene: 7. CDR3 loop: CSAPGTDYSNQPQHF. The CDR3, as DNA: TGCAGTGCTCCCGGGACAGATTATAGCAATCAGCCCCAGCATTTT.

In its sample, this clonotype was seen a few times. The chain employs TRBV7-2 and TRBJ1-4; 8 bases agree with TRBD1. CDR1 and CDR2 from the germline V gene are SGHTA and FQGNSA. The V gene end was trimmed by 1 base and the J gene end by 3 bases; junction bases not matched to a gene: 7. This CDR3 has 17 amino acids. In DNA, the CDR3 is TGTGCCAGCAGCTTAGGGGGAGCACAGGGGGCTAATGAAAAACTGTTTTTT. Amino acids: CASSLGGAQGANEKLFF.

The V call is TRBV5-1, the J call TRBJ2-3; weak D call: TRBD2 (5 bases). Deletions cut 4 bases from V and 7 bases from J, with 13 bases between. CDR3 size: 13 residues. Germline lookup yields CDR1 SGHRS and CDR2 YFSETQ. CDR3 nucleotide sequence: TGCGCCAGCAGCCTGGGAGCGTTAAATACGCAGTATTTT. This gives the protein CASSLGALNTQYF.

This clonotype was counted a few times. The rearrangement uses TRBV10-1 and TRBJ2-2; D unresolved. The length of the CDR3 is 12 residues. Trimming pared 2 bases from V and 2 bases from J, leaving 0 bases between. From germline, CDR1 is WNHNN and CDR2 SYGVQD (reference sequence). CDR3 DNA sequence: TGCGCCAGCAGTGAGAACACCGGGGAGCTGTTTTTT. This encodes CASSENTGELFF.

This chain uses TRBV10-3 with TRBJ2-1; TRBD2 agrees at 8 bases. This CDR3 is 17 amino acids long. The germline CDR1 and CDR2 sequences are ENHRY and SYGVKD. The junction had 17 bases not matched to a gene; V was cut back by 3 bases and J by 10 bases. The CDR3 here is CAISEGGGRGASGEQFF. In nucleotides, the CDR3 is TGTGCCATCAGTGAAGGCGGCGGGCGGGGGGCCTCGGGCGAGCAGTTCTTC.

This clonotype occurred once. V usage is TRBV5-1 and J usage is TRBJ1-6; 9 nucleotides line up with TRBD1. The CDR3 extends over 20 amino acids. Germline CDR1 and CDR2: SGHRS and YFSETQ. V was pared by 2 bases and J by 0 bases, with 12 bases of the junction left unmatched. The CDR3 loop is CASSLTGQGSTSSYNSPLHF. CDR3 DNA: TGCGCCAGCAGCTTAACGGGACAGGGAAGCACCAGCTCCTATAATTCACCCCTCCACTTT.

The rearrangement links TRBV29-1 to TRBJ1-3, with D possibly TRBD1 on 6 matching bases. Germline CDR1 SQVTM, CDR2 ANQGSEA. CDR3 size: 13 residues. Trimming removed 5 bases at V and 1 base at J, with 9 bases between. The CDR3 DNA follows: TGCAGCGTTCTTAGGGGGTCTGGAAACACCATATATTTT. It is translated as CSVLRGSGNTIYF.

This clonotype was found a few times. The chain combines TRBV19 with TRBJ1-5; no reliable D call. V was pared by 5 bases and J by 0 bases, with 17 bases between. The CDR3 contains 17 residues. The germline CDR1 and CDR2 sequences are LNHDA and SQIVND (reference sequence). DNA for the CDR3: TGTGCCAGTAGTCCCCCGGGCAGGAGTGATAGCAATCAGCCCCAGCATTTT. Encoded protein: CASSPPGRSDSNQPQHF.

V usage is TRBV6-1 and J usage is TRBJ1-6; D is unresolved. The germline CDR1 and CDR2 sequences are MNHNS and SASEGT. Trimming shortened V by 6 bases and J by 0 bases, and 9 bases separated the two germline ends. The CDR3 runs 15 residues. The CDR3 DNA is TGTGCCAGCAGAAGCAGGAGCTCCTATAATTCACCCCTCCACTTT. It codes for CASRSRSSYNSPLHF.

This chain uses TRBV10-3 with TRBJ2-2; no clear D gene. The germline V gene has CDR1 ENHRY and CDR2 SYGVKD. V shed 0 bases and J shed 2 bases, with 4 bases lying between them. The CDR3 loop spans 14 amino acids. In DNA, the CDR3 is TGTGCCATCAGTGAGTCGTCCAACACCGGGGAGCTGTTTTTT. Translating gives CAISESSNTGELFF.

This clonotype was counted a few times. V and J are TRBV2 and TRBJ2-1; D perhaps matches TRBD1 (6 bases). V was shortened by 6 bases and J by 5 bases, with 26 bases between the two germline ends. This CDR3 spans 18 amino acids. Germline values: CDR1 SNHLY, CDR2 FYNNEI. The CDR3 sequence is CASRPISLRTVDNNEQFF. In nucleotides, the CDR3 is TGTGCCAGCAGACCCATTTCCCTCCGGACAGTAGACAACAATGAGCAGTTCTTC.

This clonotype was picked up a small number of times. CDR3 loop: CSASRGTGTSGDSTDTQYF. The CDR3 DNA follows: TGCAGTGCTAGTAGGGGGACCGGGACTAGCGGGGATAGCACAGATACGCAGTATTTT. The J gene is TRBJ2-3, the V gene TRBV20-1, with 13 bases aligning to TRBD2. This CDR3 has 19 residues. Germline V CDR1 and CDR2: DFQATT, SNEGSKA (reference sequence). V lost 3 bases and J lost 0; bases outside the gene matches: 12.